This is a list of T cell receptor beta chains from one sample in a study of CXCR3-negative and CXCR3-positive naive CD8 T cells. Reanalyzing the 5' RACE reads, TCRdb keeps one entry per CDR3 protein, without DNA. This repertoire comprises around 130,000 distinct CDR3 sequences; its ten largest clones make up roughly 0.6%. The sample was naive CXCR3+ CD8+ T cells from blood. The receptors originated from a human donor in good health. Some clones in this sample may be carry-over from other donors' samples. The CDR3 runs from the conserved cysteine through the conserved F or W.

j_gene,v_gene,CDR3aa
TRBJ1-6,TRBV25-1,CASSEGSPGLGSPLHF
TRBJ2-7,TRBV7-6,CASSSGEDEQYF
TRBJ2-4,TRBV12-3/TRBV12-4,CASSSEPGARTKTIQYF
TRBJ1-2,TRBV29-1,CSVEAQEYGYTF
TRBJ2-7,TRBV18,CASSHTSGNSYEQYF
TRBJ1-1,TRBV13,CASSLEGDGRGDDEAFF
TRBJ1-2,TRBV12-3/TRBV12-4,CASTLEGQQNYGYTF
TRBJ2-5,TRBV3-1,CASSQAPGTPETQYF
TRBJ2-2,TRBV6-6,CASSYLGTLDTGELFF
TRBJ2-5,TRBV28,CASSLARMEETQYF
TRBJ2-3,TRBV27,CASSLLGANTQYF
TRBJ1-2,TRBV3-1,CASSPTGVPNYGYTF
TRBJ2-3,TRBV11-3,CASSSSYDPARNTDTQYF
TRBJ2-7,TRBV5-1,CASSWGQGADEQYF
TRBJ1-1,TRBV3-1,CASSLHSGGTEAFF
TRBJ1-2,TRBV6-1,CASSEADRADYGYTF
TRBJ1-1,TRBV9,CASSPLGWGGGTEAFF
TRBJ2-5,TRBV7-9,CASSLRSRLETQYF
TRBJ1-1,TRBV5-4,CASSRRGNTEAFF
TRBJ2-5,TRBV7-6,CASKSSSAPSETQYF
TRBJ2-2,TRBV12-5,CASGLAREVGNTGELFF
TRBJ2-2,TRBV6-2/TRBV6-3,CASSGVGGRELFF
TRBJ1-1,TRBV19,CASSIPSGGMDTEAFF
TRBJ2-1,TRBV7-9,CASSSSGAVEQFF
TRBJ2-1,TRBV15,CATRDRGGSEQFF
TRBJ2-7,TRBV7-6,CASSSSGESYEQYF
TRBJ1-1,TRBV9,CASSADLLGAVSLNTEAFF
TRBJ2-6,TRBV4-1,CASSQGSLATTPGANVLTF
TRBJ2-4,TRBV6-6,CASSSLPSSKNIQYF
TRBJ2-1,TRBV3-1,CASSQDGPLHSYNEQFF
TRBJ2-5,TRBV6-1,CASRPGLAGIGETQYF
TRBJ2-7,TRBV20-1,CSARSFRGLPYEQYF
TRBJ2-7,TRBV9,CASSEDRDRTTYEQYF
TRBJ1-2,TRBV7-2,CASSLALTGIDYGYTF
TRBJ2-3,TRBV29-1,CSVEKSGQGSTDTQYF
TRBJ1-3,TRBV7-6,CASSSRGGTGSGNTIYF
TRBJ1-1,TRBV5-1,CASSLAYIGTEAFF
TRBJ2-1,TRBV3-1,CASSQVGRGLAGNEQFF
TRBJ1-1,TRBV9,CASSAGAGSDTEAFF
TRBJ1-1,TRBV4-3,CASSQDSSRGGTEAFF
TRBJ2-7,TRBV7-6,CASSPGTGGYEQYF
TRBJ2-2,TRBV7-9,CASSFPGLAQTNTGELFF
TRBJ2-1,TRBV23-1,CASSQSREGIYNEQFF
TRBJ1-5,TRBV6-2/TRBV6-3,CASTLRGSSNQPQHF
TRBJ1-1,TRBV15,CATSRVGGTGTAFF
TRBJ2-7,TRBV14,CASSQEGTGMGEQYF
TRBJ2-1,TRBV10-3,CAISVLGGSSYNEQFF
TRBJ1-2,TRBV29-1,CSVETGGGWGYGYTF
TRBJ2-1,TRBV27,CASNSRTSGNLEQFF
TRBJ1-5,TRBV6-5,CASSRGQYNQPQHF
TRBJ2-2,TRBV28,CASSLAQNTGELFF
TRBJ1-5,TRBV21-1,CASSKGGVDSNQPQHF